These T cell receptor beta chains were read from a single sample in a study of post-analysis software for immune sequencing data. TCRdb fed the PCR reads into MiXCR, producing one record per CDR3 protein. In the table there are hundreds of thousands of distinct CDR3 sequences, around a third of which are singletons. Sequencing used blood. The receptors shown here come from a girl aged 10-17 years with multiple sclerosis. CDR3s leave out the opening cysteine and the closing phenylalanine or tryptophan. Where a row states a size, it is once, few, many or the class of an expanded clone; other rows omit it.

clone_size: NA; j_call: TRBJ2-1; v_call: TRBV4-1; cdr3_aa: ASSQLKLAGGARLYNEQF
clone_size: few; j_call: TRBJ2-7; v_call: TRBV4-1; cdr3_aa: ASSQQGFYEQY
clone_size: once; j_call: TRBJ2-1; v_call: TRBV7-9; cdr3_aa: ASSDPRPADYNEQF
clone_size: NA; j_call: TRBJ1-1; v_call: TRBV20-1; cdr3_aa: SAMTGGNTEAF
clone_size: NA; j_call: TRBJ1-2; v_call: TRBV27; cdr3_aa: ASSLTLSGHYGYT
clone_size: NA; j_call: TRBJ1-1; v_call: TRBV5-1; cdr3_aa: ASSSLTGGEAF
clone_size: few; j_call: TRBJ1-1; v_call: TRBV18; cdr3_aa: ASSPSETETTEAF
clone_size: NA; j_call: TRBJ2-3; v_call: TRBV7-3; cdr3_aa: ASSSGGWYTDTQY
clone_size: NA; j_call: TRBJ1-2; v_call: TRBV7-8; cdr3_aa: ASSLRFLGPGGYT
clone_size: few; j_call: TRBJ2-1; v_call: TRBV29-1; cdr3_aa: SVPSGGDNEQF
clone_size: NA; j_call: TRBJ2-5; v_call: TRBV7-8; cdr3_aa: ASSQTVSGLTIETQY
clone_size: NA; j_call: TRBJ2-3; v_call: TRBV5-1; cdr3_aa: ASTREGPPSDTQY
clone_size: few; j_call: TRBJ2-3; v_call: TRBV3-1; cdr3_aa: ASSQVAGVTDTQY